This entry is about one TCR beta chain. The antigen is unknown. One entry per CDR3 protein, called by TCRdb with MiXCR from the reads. The sample has about 740,000 distinct CDR3 sequences, approximately 40% seen once; the top ten hold roughly 2.9%. The sample comes from a study of T cell repertoires in cytomegalovirus infection. The wider study: Signatures in public TCR beta sequences pointed to both CMV infection and matching HLA type.

Overall study results and limits: Cumulative public TCR beta family frequency identified carriers of CMV plus the relevant HLA. HLA-C-restricted CMV-specific TCR beta clonotypes were dominant in the ex vivo response.

There are 16 residues in the CDR3. J gave up 5 bases and V 7 bases, and 12 bases lay outside the gene matches. The germline gives CDR1 SNHLY, CDR2 FYNNEI. The sample was PBMCs. This TCR was sampled from a human donor in good health (CMV status not recorded). Some clones in this sample may be carry-over from other donors' samples. The rearrangement links TRBV2 to TRBJ2-5; TRBD1 matches 11 bases. The CDR3 DNA is TGTGCCAGCAACCTCTCGGGGGGACAGGGGGAGGAGACCCAGTACTTC. This sequence encodes CASNLSGGQGEETQYF.